This T cell receptor beta chain appears in the sequencing data of a study of T cell responses to AZD1222 COVID-19 vaccine. Concerning this clone itself: What it recognizes is unknown.

TCRdb's copy holds only in-frame clones and misses some; the assay was immunoSEQ multiplex PCR. There are 90,000 to 120,000 clones in the sample; approximately 90% occur only once, and 8.5% to 10% lies in the top ten. Whole-study findings and limits: Mostly white British, mostly female donors; authors suggested clonal diversity may be underestimated. Vaccine-associated CD4 TCRs spanned spike, dominant at 160-218 and 743-854.

CDR3 length: 12 residues. From germline, CDR1 is MDHEN and CDR2 SYDVKM. V lost 3 bases and J 4 bases, leaving 6 bases between the germline ends. This specimen was peripheral blood, taken 28 days after the second AZD1222 dose. The chain links TRBV28 to TRBJ2-5, with D hard to call. The TCR sequence derives from an adult who received the AZD1222 COVID-19 vaccine. CDR3 protein: CASSLDGETQYF. CDR3 DNA: TGTGCCAGCAGTTTGGACGGAGAGACCCAGTACTTC. The complete variable domain, with remaining parts taken from reference TRBV28 and TRBJ2-5, reads DVKVTQSSRYLVKRTGEKVFLECVQDMDHENMFWYRQDPGLGLRLIYFSYDVKMKEKGDIPEGYSVSREKKERFSLILESASTNQTSMYLCASSLDGETQYFGPGTRLLVL.